This T cell receptor beta chain appears in the sequencing data of a study of cytomegalovirus exposure and HLA in healthy donors. Both 60 Vbeta primers and 13 Jbeta primers went into the PCR. The assay was immunoSEQ multiplex PCR, and TCRdb's table has in-frame clones only and misses some. The sample consists of about 98,000 clones, around 75% of them appearing once. Note on this clone: Antigen specificity is unknown.

Whole-study results and caveats: Reportedly, a later analysis found an Asian-associated ancestry cluster had fewer N-insertions than the approximately 670-donor mean. In a later analysis, TCR beta V- and J-gene trimming was associated with a missense DCLRE1C variant. The productive fraction for most TCR beta V segments was about 90% or about 30% in an earlier analysis. Clonal expansion was found to be greater in HLA-associated TCR beta chains than in equally common others in a later analysis.

The V gene's germline CDR1 is SGDLS and CDR2 YYNGEE. This CDR3 has 18 residues. Trimming at V came to 2 bases and at J to 2 bases, leaving 10 bases not matched to a gene. The clonotype comes from a man younger than 30 in good health and CMV-seropositive. The V call is TRBV9, the J call TRBJ2-7; 13 bases align to TRBD2. Material for sequencing was PBMCs. CDR3 DNA: TGTGCCAGCAGCGTCGGACTAGCGGGGGTCGATTTCACCTACGAGCAGTACTTC. This sequence encodes CASSVGLAGVDFTYEQYF.